This entry concerns a single TCR beta chain. Its specific antigen is unknown. The data were taken from a study of T cells expressing NK-cell markers (dated by TCRdb to the early 2020s). The study in broad terms: TCR beta-chain repertoires were profiled in sorted CD3+CD56+NKG2C+, CD3+CD56+NKG2C- and CD3+CD56-NKG2C+ T-cell subsets from several donors. Of the eight sequenced donors, seven were found to be HCMV-seropositive and one was found to be HCMV-seronegative. Randomly selected healthy volunteers, three men and five women, were used as the eight sequenced donors. Illumina HiSeq 2000/2500, MiSeq or NextSeq was used to sequence libraries as 2 x 150 bp reads.

What the study reported, not specific to this receptor: Those dominant clonotypes were again the most abundant among CD3+CD56-NKG2C+ cells in four donors, at about 28.3-60.1%. In several donors, the dominant CD3+CD56+NKG2C+ clonotypes were among the top 10 CD8+ clonotypes and accounted for about 1.0-7.5% of CD8+ T cells. Whether the expanded NKG2C-expressing T cell clones were specific for HCMV antigens was left unclear.

HCMV-specific IgG was detected in serum with a commercial ELISA kit to determine HCMV serostatus. Peripheral blood mononuclear cells were isolated from blood by Ficoll density gradient centrifugation. Its CDR3 holds 14 amino acids, cysteine through phenylalanine. The DNA is not on file. As encoded in the germline V gene, CDR1 is SGDLS while CDR2 is YYNGEE. Sequencing relied on an Illumina HiSeq 2000. The TCR beta cDNA libraries were made using 5'RACE template switching, a step that added both a universal primer site and unique molecular identifiers. Priming for cDNA synthesis came from the TCR beta constant segment, and two successive PCR amplification steps followed. On the authors' methods: MIGEC was used to demultiplex reads and group the reads by UMI, and MiTCR was used to assemble and quantify clonotypes. To remove erroneous sequences, TCR cDNA sequences were retained only when supported by two or more reads. The tcR package was used for downstream repertoire analysis, with clonotypes matched between fractions based on CDR3 nucleotide sequence plus V segment. VDJmatch was used to annotate antigen specificity against VDJdb, with one amino acid substitution in CDR3 permitted. TCRdb reprocessed the reads, so every CDR3 protein sequence counts as one entry and DNA is not shown. The V and J calls were not made by the authors but by TCRdb's processing. This sample's table has entries for around 550,000 distinct CDR3 sequences. The ten largest clones add up to roughly 3.4% of the sample.

The receptor comes from a man younger than 35 in good health. Donor details come from another sample of the same person, matched by shared clones. This chain is built from TRBV9 and TRBJ2-7; without DNA, the TCRdb call of TRBD1 cannot be checked. Input material: blood T cells: a sorted CD56 or NKG2C T cell subset, CD4+ or CD8+ T cells, or bulk PBMC T cells (not recorded which). The CDR3 reads CASSEAGTIGEQYF. Extended through the reference TRBV9 and TRBJ2-7 proteins, this CDR3 yields the full variable domain: DSGVTQTPKHLITATGQRVTLRCSPRSGDLSVYWYQQSLDQGLQFLIQYYNGEERAKGNILERFSAQQFPDLHSELNLSSLELGDSALYFCASSEAGTIGEQYFGPGTRLTVT.